This passage covers 26 T cell receptor beta chains from one sample sequenced in a study of T cells in Graves' hyperthyroidism and ophthalmopathy. It was RNA transcripts that yielded the amplified TCR beta CDR3 regions. The HTBI primer set drove a first-round RT-PCR of the TCR CDR3. TCRdb redid the calling of the multiplex PCR reads with MiXCR, one entry per CDR3 protein. The repertoire consists of roughly 570,000 distinct CDR3 sequences, with 15% to 19% occurring once and the leading ten covering less than 9.5%. Sequencing was performed on blood. The source is a woman aged 30 to 39 with Graves' hyperthyroidism.

There are many counts of this clonotype. V usage is TRBV6-5 and J usage is TRBJ2-7, with D perhaps matching TRBD2 (6 bases). The CDR3 has 14 residues. CDR1 MNHEY and CDR2 SVGAGI come from the germline V gene. The ends were cut back, 0 bases at V and 3 bases at J, with 9 bases in the middle. CDR3 sequence (DNA): TGTGCCAGCAGTTACTCGCGGGATGGCTACGAGCAGTACTTC. Translating gives CASSYSRDGYEQYF.

The chain couples TRBV19 to TRBJ1-3; no reliable D call. Germline-derived CDR1 and CDR2 are LNHDA and SQIVND (reference sequence). The V gene lost 8 bases and the J gene lost 0 bases, with 11 bases spanning the gap. The CDR3 covers 14 residues. The CDR3 DNA is TGTGCCAGTGAGCAGCGATTCTCTGGAAACACCATATATTTT. Its translation is CASEQRFSGNTIYF.

The rearrangement uses TRBV7-9 and TRBJ1-5, with D possibly matching TRBD1 (6 bases). From germline, CDR1 is SEHNR and CDR2 FQNEAQ (reference sequence). The V and J ends lost 6 bases and 6 bases respectively, with 18 bases between them. The CDR3 spans 15 residues. CDR3 nucleotide sequence: TGTGCCAGCAGTCTCCTCGGCGGGGGGCTTCAGCCCCAGCATTTT. It yields the protein CASSLLGGGLQPQHF.

The chain employs TRBV27 and TRBJ2-7; tentative D call: TRBD2 (6 bases). Germline-derived CDR1 and CDR2 are MNHEY and SMNVEV (reference sequence). V gave up 5 bases and J gave up 6 bases, with 17 bases separating them. CDR3 length: 14 residues. CDR3 residues: CASSNGPGGSEQYF. As DNA, the CDR3 is TGTGCCAGCAGTAACGGCCCTGGGGGGTCCGAGCAGTACTTC.

This clonotype was seen at least ten times. This chain links TRBV11-2 with TRBJ1-6, with D possibly matching TRBD1 (6 bases). V dropped 2 bases and J dropped 7 bases, with 12 bases sitting between them. The CDR3 runs 15 residues. From germline, CDR1 is SGHAT and CDR2 FQNNGV. CDR3 residues: CASSLTIDRNSPLHF. The CDR3, as DNA: TGTGCCAGCAGCTTAACCATTGACAGGAATTCACCCCTCCACTTT.

This clonotype was counted many times. V is TRBV28 and J is TRBJ1-1; TRBD1 is a possible D gene (5 bases). From germline, CDR1 is MDHEN and CDR2 SYDVKM. V shed 3 bases and J shed 2 bases, with 16 bases lying between them. The CDR3 has 16 amino acids. The CDR3 reads CASSFLGIDRNTEAFF. CDR3 DNA: TGTGCCAGCAGTTTTCTTGGGATCGACAGAAACACTGAAGCTTTCTTT.

This clonotype was seen a handful of times. This rearrangement joins TRBV5-1 to TRBJ1-4; D is unresolved. Trimming removed 0 bases at V and 0 bases at J, with 6 bases between. CDR1 and CDR2 from the germline V gene are SGHRS and YFSETQ. This CDR3 region has 15 residues. The CDR3 DNA sequence: TGCGCCAGCAGCTTGGGAGTTGCAACTAATGAAAAACTGTTTTTT. Translation: CASSLGVATNEKLFF.

This clonotype was observed a few times. V gene TRBV20-1 combines with J gene TRBJ1-1; 8 nucleotides agree with TRBD1. This CDR3 has 13 amino acids. The V gene end was trimmed by 4 bases and the J gene end by 3 bases; junction bases not matched to a gene: 4. Germline V CDR1 and CDR2: DFQATT, SNEGSKA (reference sequence). CDR3 in amino acids: CSATDRVDTEAFF. The CDR3 region has the DNA TGCAGTGCTACGGACAGGGTGGACACTGAAGCTTTCTTT.

The gene calls are TRBV3-1 and TRBJ2-5; D not resolved. The CDR3 runs to 16 residues. V was trimmed by 0 bases and J by 2 bases, leaving 13 bases between them. The germline V gene encodes CDR1 LGHDT and CDR2 YNNKEL (reference sequence). The CDR3 protein is CASSQDLVGSQETQYF. CDR3 nucleotides: TGTGCCAGCAGCCAAGATTTAGTAGGCTCTCAAGAGACCCAGTACTTC.

The J gene is TRBJ2-1, the V gene TRBV29-1; tentative D call: TRBD1 (6 bases). The length of the CDR3 is 13 residues. V dropped 5 bases and J dropped 0 bases, with 8 bases sitting between them. Germline CDR1 reads SQVTM; CDR2 reads ANQGSEA. The CDR3 DNA reads as TGCAGCGTTAGGGACATCTCCTACAATGAGCAGTTCTTC. As protein: CSVRDISYNEQFF.

The rearrangement links TRBV29-1 to TRBJ1-6; tentatively, D is TRBD1 (5 bases). Germline lookup yields CDR1 SQVTM and CDR2 ANQGSEA. Trimming pared 5 bases from V and 6 bases from J, leaving 11 bases between. CDR3 length: 13 amino acids. This CDR3 is CSVSAGLNSPLHF. Written as DNA, the CDR3 is TGCAGCGTTTCCGCGGGACTTAATTCACCCCTCCACTTT.

This clonotype was seen only a few times. The rearrangement uses TRBV4-2 and TRBJ2-5, with no clear D. From germline, CDR1 is LGHNA and CDR2 YNFKEQ. Deletions cut 3 bases from V and 0 bases from J, with 11 bases between. The CDR3 consists of 15 residues. Here the CDR3 reads CASSQASRYQETQYF. The CDR3 nucleotides are TGTGCCAGCAGCCAGGCTTCGCGGTACCAAGAGACCCAGTACTTC.

The chain joins TRBV29-1 to TRBJ1-1; 10 bases match TRBD1. J was trimmed by 6 bases and V by 4 bases; bases with no gene match: 14. Looked up from germline, CDR1 is SQVTM and CDR2 is ANQGSEA. This CDR3 contains 16 residues. The CDR3 DNA reads as TGCAGCGTTGGGGGGAGTACTGGGACAGGGGAAGCTGAAGCTTTCTTT. This gives the protein CSVGGSTGTGEAEAFF.

This clonotype was seen only a few times. One base away lies a much larger clone, so this may be a sequencing read error. The chain is built from TRBV12-3 or TRBV12-4 and TRBJ1-1; 10 positions agree with TRBD1. This CDR3 has 16 residues. Trimming removed 2 bases from V and 8 bases from J; junction bases left unmatched: 11. CDR3 nucleotides: TGTGCCAGCAGTTTACGACAGGGGACAGGGGTTTCCGAAGCTTTCTTT. Its protein is CASSLRQGTGVSEAFF.

This sequence joins TRBV6-1 and TRBJ2-4; D is uncertain. The CDR3 sequence is 16 residues long. V was pared by 1 base and J by 0 bases, with 10 bases between. Germline V lookup: CDR1 MNHNS, CDR2 SASEGT. CDR3 in amino acids: CASSEVLAQAKNIQYF. CDR3 nucleotides: TGTGCCAGCAGTGAAGTGCTGGCACAAGCCAAAAACATTCAGTACTTC.

This clonotype was recorded at least ten times. The chain recombines TRBV7-2 with TRBJ2-7, with D uncertain. V was cut by 5 bases and J by 2 bases, with 13 bases left in between. Germline V gene data show CDR1 as SGHTA and CDR2 as FQGNSA. CDR3 size: 14 residues. CDR3 residues: CASSRTQAPYEQYF. CDR3 nucleotide sequence: TGTGCCAGCAGCCGGACCCAGGCCCCCTACGAGCAGTACTTC.

This sequence joins TRBV5-6 and TRBJ2-1, with 12 positions matching TRBD2. The CDR3 sequence is 17 residues long. The germline CDR1 and CDR2 sequences are SGHDT and YYEEEE. Unmatched junction bases numbered 5, after V lost 4 bases and J lost 0 bases. CDR3 residues: CASSGGLAGISYNEQFF. In DNA, the CDR3 is TGTGCCAGCAGCGGTGGACTAGCGGGGATCTCCTACAATGAGCAGTTCTTC.

There are a few counts of this clonotype. V gene TRBV11-2 combines with J gene TRBJ1-2, with D maybe TRBD1 (5 bases). The V gene lost 5 bases and the J gene lost 2 bases, with 9 bases spanning the gap. Germline V lookup: CDR1 SGHAT, CDR2 FQNNGV. This CDR3 has 13 amino acids. The CDR3 region is CASSHRDNYGYTF. DNA of the CDR3: TGTGCCAGCAGCCATAGGGACAACTATGGCTACACCTTC.

This chain joins TRBV2 and TRBJ2-7; maybe TRBD2 (5 bases). CDR1 is SNHLY and CDR2 is FYNNEI in the germline V gene. This CDR3 region has 12 residues. V was cut by 6 bases and J by 3 bases, with 9 bases left in between. CDR3: CASRGAGYEQYF. The CDR3 bases are TGTGCCAGCAGGGGAGCAGGCTACGAGCAGTACTTC.

For this clonotype: Just one base apart from a much larger clone, this may be a read error. The V call is TRBV7-9, the J call TRBJ2-7, with D tentatively TRBD1 or TRBD2 (5 bases each). Germline V gives CDR1 SEHNR, CDR2 FQNEAQ (reference sequence). The CDR3 has 12 residues. V gave up 4 bases and J gave up 7 bases, with 11 bases separating them. CDR3 in DNA: TGTGCCAGCAGCTCTAGCAGGGATGAGCAGTACTTC. Protein: CASSSSRDEQYF.

This clonotype appeared many times. The chain has TRBV7-9 and TRBJ1-2; D unclear. Germline values: CDR1 SEHNR, CDR2 FQNEAQ (reference sequence). The CDR3 is 14 residues long. The V end lost 1 base, the J end lost 0 bases, and 6 bases lay between the germline ends. The CDR3 nucleotides read TGTGCCAGCAGCTTAGTCTCAGCTAACTATGGCTACACCTTC. The encoded protein is CASSLVSANYGYTF.

This clonotype was seen many times. The chain is built from TRBV27 and TRBJ2-1; D not certain. This CDR3 is built from 14 residues. Per the germline V gene, CDR1 is MNHEY and CDR2 is SMNVEV (reference sequence). Trimming left V 2 bases short and J 5 bases short, with 10 bases between. The chain's CDR3 is CASSLIGQNNEQFF. CDR3 DNA: TGTGCCAGCAGTTTAATCGGCCAGAACAATGAGCAGTTCTTC.

This clonotype has ten or more counts. The gene calls are TRBV28 and TRBJ2-5; 8 positions match TRBD2. Per the germline V gene, CDR1 is MDHEN and CDR2 is SYDVKM. This CDR3 comprises 14 residues. V was clipped by 5 bases and J by 5 bases; unmatched bases: 7. The CDR3 DNA reads as TGTGCCAGCAGTACTAGCGGTGCCTGGGAGACCCAGTACTTC. This codes for CASSTSGAWETQYF.

There are many counts of this clonotype. The chain couples TRBV20-1 to TRBJ2-7; the match to TRBD1 covers 8 bases. The CDR3 sequence is 14 residues long. V shed 6 bases, J shed 1 base, and the junction held 8 bases outside the gene matches. From germline, CDR1 is DFQATT and CDR2 SNEGSKA (reference sequence). The CDR3 DNA sequence: TGCAGTGCCGAGGACAGGGATACTTCCTACGAGCAGTACTTC. Translating it yields CSAEDRDTSYEQYF.

The chain employs TRBV30 and TRBJ1-5; D unresolved. CDR3 length: 17 residues. Trimming shortened V by 5 bases and J by 0 bases, and 20 bases separated the two germline ends. Germline lookup yields CDR1 GTSNPN and CDR2 SVGIG (reference sequence). CDR3 coding DNA: TGTGCCTGGGATCATACGTTCGCGGACCGTAGCAATCAGCCCCAGCATTTT. Translation: CAWDHTFADRSNQPQHF.

This clonotype was seen at least ten times. J is TRBJ1-4 and V is TRBV6-5; TRBD1 matches at 10 bases. Trimming cost V 0 bases and J 4 bases; bases outside gene matches: 2. The germline V gene has CDR1 MNHEY and CDR2 SVGAGI. The CDR3 is 16 amino acids. The CDR3: CASSYSGTGDNEKLFF. In nucleotides, the CDR3 is TGTGCCAGCAGTTACTCCGGGACAGGGGATAATGAAAAACTGTTTTTT.